This TCR beta chain was recovered during a study of tumor-infiltrating lymphocytes in primary liver carcinoma. Germline loops: CDR1 MNHNY, CDR2 SVGAGI (reference sequence). CDR3 length: 13 residues. Priming with a constant-region primer yielded TCR beta cDNA from 450 to 550 ng total RNA. Three nested multiplex PCR rounds, a slightly modified ARM-PCR, produced the libraries for TCR beta. Amplification in the first two PCR rounds was performed using TRBV1-TRBV30 forward primers and a C-beta reverse primer for approximately 10 cycles each. TCRdb re-analysed the multiplex PCR reads in MiXCR, keeping a single row per CDR3 protein. The sample has 330,000 or so distinct CDR3 sequences, roughly two thirds seen once. Study outcomes and limitations: Unsorted bulk processing meant the study did not compare CD4+ and CD8+ repertoires.

Comments on this clonotype: Its antigen is not known. Relative to the germline gene, one junction end is altered; a read error may explain this.

They got blood RNA out of unsorted whole blood and also pulled out germline DNA. Sequencing was performed on peripheral blood. This sequence originates from a middle-aged man with primary liver carcinoma and hepatitis B virus infection. The V call is TRBV6-6, the J call TRBJ2-1; possible D gene TRBD2, 5 bases. DNA of the CDR3: TGTGCCAGCGGTTATTTGGGGAGCGATGAGCAGTTCTTC. Its protein is CASGYLGSDEQFF.